What follows are 18 T cell receptor beta chains derived from one specimen sequenced in a study of T cells after yellow fever vaccination. TCRdb re-analysed the 5' RACE reads in MiXCR, keeping a single row per CDR3 protein. The table has 200,000 to 300,000 distinct CDR3 sequences, roughly 6.8% seen once. Sequencing was performed on CD4+ T cells sorted from PBMCs, taken on the day of the yellow fever booster vaccination. All receptors derive from a man aged 30-40 years who received the YFV17D yellow fever vaccine.

This clonotype was observed a handful of times. The genes are TRBV20-1 and TRBJ2-1; 8 positions agree with TRBD1. V lost 3 bases, J lost 0 bases, and 7 bases stayed unmatched. The CDR3 loop spans 16 amino acids. Germline V gene data show CDR1 as DFQATT and CDR2 as SNEGSKA (reference sequence). CDR3 DNA: TGCAGTGCTAGTCAGGGGGCCCGGAGCTCCTACAATGAGCAGTTCTTC. It codes for CSASQGARSSYNEQFF.

The chain is built from TRBV7-2 and TRBJ2-5; either TRBD1 or TRBD2 may fit D (5 bases each). V was trimmed by 5 bases and J by 5 bases, leaving 15 bases between them. The CDR3 runs to 14 residues. Germline values: CDR1 SGHTA, CDR2 FQGNSA. For the CDR3, the DNA is TGTGCCAGCAGCCAAGGGACCTCCGGTGAGACCCAGTACTTC. This translates into CASSQGTSGETQYF.

This clonotype was counted at least ten times. J is TRBJ2-2 and V is TRBV5-1; D is uncertain. This CDR3 region has 17 residues. With 6 bases removed from V and 0 bases from J, the gap between germline ends came to 18 bases. CDR1 is SGHRS and CDR2 is YFSETQ in the germline V gene. CDR3 DNA: TGCGCCAGCACTACCCACCCCTCCAGTACGAACACCGGGGAGCTGTTTTTT. Encoded protein: CASTTHPSSTNTGELFF.

With regard to this clonotype: A much larger clone differs from this one at a single base, so this may be a read error. The chain recombines TRBV27 with TRBJ2-3; TRBD2 agrees at 11 bases. This CDR3 spans 16 amino acids. Germline V gives CDR1 MNHEY, CDR2 SMNVEV (reference sequence). V dropped 6 bases and J dropped 3; count of bases not matched to a gene: 8. The CDR3 DNA sequence: TGTGCCAGCAGGGGACTAGCGGCAGGGCCGACAGATACGCAGTATTTT. This encodes CASRGLAAGPTDTQYF.

The table lists this clonotype with a few counts. CDR3 residues: CASSLGPPQEAYEQYF. The CDR3 DNA is TGTGCCAGCAGCTTAGGTCCCCCACAGGAAGCCTACGAGCAGTACTTC. The chain joins TRBV7-2 to TRBJ2-7; D perhaps matches TRBD1 (5 bases). The V gene's germline CDR1 is SGHTA and CDR2 FQGNSA. V was pared by 1 base and J by 2 bases, with 15 bases between. CDR3 length equals 16 residues.

V usage is TRBV12-3 or TRBV12-4 and J usage is TRBJ1-5; the D is unclear. The CDR3 contains 14 residues. V was trimmed by 3 bases and J by 2 bases, leaving 8 bases between them. Here the CDR3 DNA reads TGTGCCAGCAGTTTGTCCGGTCGCAATCAGCCCCAGCATTTT. Encoded protein: CASSLSGRNQPQHF.

The chain carries TRBV20-1 and TRBJ2-1; 7 nucleotides match TRBD2. The V segment lost 7 bases and the J segment 4 bases; nucleotides outside the gene matches: 4. The germline V gene encodes CDR1 DFQATT and CDR2 SNEGSKA (reference sequence). The CDR3 sequence is 12 residues long. Here the CDR3 reads CSGSGYYNEQFF. The CDR3 bases are TGCAGTGGTAGCGGGTATTACAATGAGCAGTTCTTC.

This clonotype was seen only a few times. The V gene is TRBV5-1, the J gene TRBJ2-1, with D perhaps TRBD2 (5 bases). Trimming cost V 7 bases and J 4 bases, with 15 bases left between them. The V gene's germline CDR1 is SGHRS and CDR2 YFSETQ. CDR3 size: 14 residues. The CDR3 DNA follows: TGCGCCAGCTTAGCCGGGAACCCGTACAATGAGCAGTTCTTC. As protein: CASLAGNPYNEQFF.

In its sample, this clonotype was seen many times. The rearrangement links TRBV5-1 to TRBJ2-1; TRBD2 matches 9 bases. V shed 0 bases and J 6 bases; nucleotides not matched to a gene: 4. The V gene's germline CDR1 is SGHRS and CDR2 YFSETQ. There are 15 residues in the CDR3. The CDR3 protein is CASSLVSGSGNEQFF. The CDR3 nucleotides read TGCGCCAGCAGCTTGGTTAGCGGGAGTGGCAATGAGCAGTTCTTC.

In this sample, this clonotype turned up many times. This chain links TRBV9 with TRBJ2-5, with D possibly matching TRBD1 (6 bases). This CDR3 spans 17 amino acids. Germline V gives CDR1 SGDLS, CDR2 YYNGEE. Trimming left V 1 base short and J 1 base short, with 17 bases between. CDR3 residues: CASSVSPPGGGQETQYF. Written as DNA, the CDR3 is TGTGCCAGCAGCGTAAGTCCTCCTGGGGGCGGCCAAGAGACCCAGTACTTC. Full variable domain (outside the CDR3, taken from reference TRBV9 and TRBJ2-5): DSGVTQTPKHLITATGQRVTLRCSPRSGDLSVYWYQQSLDQGLQFLIQYYNGEERAKGNILERFSAQQFPDLHSELNLSSLELGDSALYFCASSVSPPGGGQETQYFGPGTRLLVL.

The V and J genes are TRBV30 and TRBJ2-3; TRBD2 might be the D (5 bases). Trimming left V 0 bases short and J 2 bases short, with 9 bases between. This CDR3 comprises 14 residues. Germline loops: CDR1 GTSNPN, CDR2 SVGIG (reference sequence). The CDR3 spells CAWSVIATTDTQYF. In DNA form, the CDR3 reads TGTGCCTGGAGTGTAATAGCGACCACAGATACGCAGTATTTT.

This clonotype was recorded many times. The chain uses TRBV10-1 and TRBJ2-7, with 8 bases identical to TRBD2. The CDR3 is made up of 15 amino acids. V lost 2 bases to trimming and J lost 5 bases; unmatched junction nucleotides: 8. The V gene's germline CDR1 is WNHNN and CDR2 SYGVQD (reference sequence). CDR3 nucleotides: TGCGCCAGCAGTGAGAGCGGGAGCTCTGGAAACGAGCAGTACTTC. Amino acids: CASSESGSSGNEQYF.

There are a few counts of this clonotype. V is TRBV18 and J is TRBJ2-2; possible D gene TRBD2, 5 bases. CDR3 length: 16 residues. Germline values: CDR1 KGHSH, CDR2 LQKENI. V gave up 0 bases and J gave up 0 bases, with 8 bases separating them. The CDR3 reads CASSPPNSANTGELFF. CDR3 nucleotides: TGTGCCAGCTCACCACCGAATAGCGCGAACACCGGGGAGCTGTTTTTT.

This clonotype was observed many times. The chain recombines TRBV12-3 or TRBV12-4 with TRBJ2-1; 8 nucleotides line up with TRBD2. The CDR3 consists of 15 residues. Trimming removed 3 bases from V and 5 bases from J; junction bases left unmatched: 6. In nucleotides, the CDR3 is TGTGCCAGCAGTTTTCTCACTAGCGGCCACAATGAGCAGTTCTTC. Protein product: CASSFLTSGHNEQFF.

This clonotype showed up just a few times. The chain carries TRBV5-4 and TRBJ2-1, with D maybe TRBD2 (5 bases). The CDR3 is 13 amino acids. V lost 5 bases to trimming and J lost 8 bases, with 14 bases between them. Looked up from germline, CDR1 is SGHNT and CDR2 is YYREEE (reference sequence). CDR3 region: CASRTRLSDEQFF. CDR3 in DNA: TGTGCCAGCAGGACGAGACTAAGCGATGAGCAGTTCTTC.

This clonotype was seen only a few times. The chain has TRBV27 and TRBJ1-2, with 9 bases matching TRBD1. This CDR3 has 15 residues. Losses at the gene ends were 4 bases for V and 7 bases for J; bases not matched to a gene: 10. Germline V gene lookup returns CDR1 MNHEY and CDR2 SMNVEV (reference sequence). For the CDR3, the DNA is TGTGCCAGCAGTTCGTATCCCCGGGACAGGGTTGGCTACACCTTC. It encodes CASSSYPRDRVGYTF.

This clonotype occurred a few times. The J gene is TRBJ2-7, the V gene TRBV20-1, with 8 positions matching TRBD2. J gave up 2 bases and V 3 bases, and 9 bases lay outside the gene matches. CDR1 is DFQATT, CDR2 SNEGSKA, per germline (reference sequence). The CDR3 consists of 15 residues. CDR3 protein: CSASSHLAGPYEQYF. CDR3 coding DNA: TGCAGTGCTAGCTCTCATCTAGCGGGTCCCTACGAGCAGTACTTC.

This clonotype turned up a few times. This chain joins TRBV20-1 and TRBJ2-7, with D possibly being TRBD1 or TRBD2 (5 bases each). Germline V gene sequence: CDR1 DFQATT, CDR2 SNEGSKA (reference sequence). This CDR3 is 14 amino acids long. The V gene lost 6 bases and the J gene lost 3 bases, with 18 bases spanning the gap. The CDR3 nucleotides are TGCAGTGCAAGGGACGACCCTGTGGACTACGAGCAGTACTTC. As protein: CSARDDPVDYEQYF.